This T cell receptor beta chain was sequenced in a study of blood T cell repertoires in COVID-19. About the study: Some COVID-19 samples were acute and others convalescent; all came from the United States, Italy and Spain.

How the authors handled the data: From reference gene primer amplification, estimates of nucleated cell counts were derived. Produced via immunoSEQ multiplex PCR; TCRdb's table is partial and in-frame only. The DNA gave D and trimming, while V, J and clone size come from that table. This table holds roughly 100,000 clones, roughly 87% found once. This CDR3 contains 14 residues. The germline V gene encodes CDR1 MNHEY and CDR2 SMNVEV (reference sequence). Losses at the gene ends were 3 bases for V and 7 bases for J; bases not matched to a gene: 4. Sequencing used peripheral blood. The chain combines TRBV27 with TRBJ1-5; 9 bases line up with TRBD1. This receptor was obtained from a man aged 45-60 years with acute or convalescent COVID-19. CDR3 sequence reads: CASSLGQGGQPQHF. The CDR3 DNA is TGTGCCAGCAGTTTGGGACAGGGAGGGCAGCCCCAGCATTTT.